This TCR beta chain was sequenced for a study of cytomegalovirus exposure and HLA in healthy donors (dated by TCRdb to about 2017). For the wider study: In an earlier analysis of under 750 of the donors, around 300 Gb of sequence data and 90 million to 130 million unique TCR beta sequences from 150 million to 200 million T cells were reported. HLA typing covered class I and class II loci at four-digit resolution. All discovery cohort repertoires had been generated on a single sequencing platform. Five DR-DQ haplotypes were handled as single units for association and clustering, since linkage in the cohort was strong. An early release covering approximately 600 HLA-typed donors comprised about 300 gigabases of sequencing data and approximately 85 million unique TCR sequences. Typing coverage varied by locus: about 629-640 donors for A, B, C, DRB1 and DQB1; some 520 for DQA1; over 600 for DPA1; more than 450 for DPB1. The study aimed to test whether signatures of past pathogen exposure could be identified by cataloging public T cell receptors. To predict cytomegalovirus infection status, the study brought together high-throughput TCR immunosequencing, statistical association of individual TCRs with disease status, and machine learning. In the later analysis, no new phenotypic data were used to find candidate immune exposures; instead, reliance was placed on TCR beta sequences and their occurrence across donors. The T cell repertoires of under 750 subjects were profiled by immunosequencing and related to cytomegalovirus serostatus. Among around 400 genotyped donors of the cohort, an average of around 240,000 unique TCR beta nucleotide sequences was sequenced per donor, of which 15% to 20% were non-productive. To study patterns of TCR occurrence, a later analysis re-analyzed previously published TCR beta repertoires from 700 or so donors and added high-resolution HLA genotyping. A later genetic analysis used genome-wide SNP genotypes for about 65% of the roughly 700 donors, treating that subset as a discovery cohort. Alongside the repertoire data, information on donor age, sex, ethnicity and CMV serostatus was compiled. An earlier analysis of approximately 500 of the donors applied high-throughput TCR beta sequencing to assess whether each TCR beta V gene segment acted as functional or pseudogenic. Besides the first cohort of approximately 710 subjects, a separate validation cohort made up of over 95 different subjects was used. The genetic ancestry cluster associated with self-reported Caucasian donors included roughly four fifths of the roughly 410 genotyped donors. General findings and caveats noted by the study authors: For the cohort, immune exposure information was limited to CMV serostatus. A further reported finding was that TCR beta sequences accurately predicted the HLA-A and HLA-B alleles for most subjects in the first cohort. Because HLA typing was missing for some donors at each locus, association tests included only the typed subset. The classifier was reported to diagnose cytomegalovirus status with high specificity and sensitivity in both the original cohort and the validation cohort. In an earlier analysis of over 550 of the donors, most TCR beta V segments were observed in productive rearrangements about 90% or about 30% of the time, broadly matching IMGT annotations. A later analysis associated 15,000 to 20,000 TCR beta sequences with specific HLA alleles at a false discovery rate of 0.05. The cohort was sequenced for TCR beta chains only, and without alpha or paired-chain data the features that could be detected were limited. Compared with equally common non-associated chains, HLA-associated TCR beta chains in a later analysis were more clonally expanded and had lower generation probabilities. The authors suggested that the approach could potentially be generalized to other disease states and immunological phenotypes. In a later genetic analysis, a missense DCLRE1C variant was associated with V-gene and J-gene trimming of TCR beta chains, and the association was replicated in an independent cohort. A cluster of highly shared sequence variants was judged likely to be a technical artifact of the sequencing pipeline. According to a later analysis, TCR association rates differed among HLA loci, with DRB1 alleles showing the most associated TCRs and HLA-C alleles showing the fewest. Some IMGT-functional V segments, including TRBV6-2 and TRBV6-3, could not be told apart with the 87-base-pair reads, so those segments were excluded. A later genetic analysis reported fewer N-insertions in productive TCRs among donors in an Asian-associated ancestry cluster than the roughly 700-donor mean. In a later analysis, most CMV-associated TCR beta chains were found to appear HLA-restricted, with HLA associations seemingly driven largely by CMV exposure. The study listed over 150 TCR beta chains as associated with cytomegalovirus. Because counts were too low, around 18 rarely observed V segments, including chromosome 9 orphons, were left out of the earlier analysis of about 500 of the donors. Assigning TCR associations to individual alleles was difficult when HLA alleles, especially DR and DQ, strongly co-occurred. Most TCR sequences were observed very rarely across donors, whereas some public TCRs were present in many individuals. A later analysis reported that several top co-occurrence clusters appeared linked to parvovirus B19, influenza, CMV and Epstein-Barr virus. Linkage disequilibrium might explain the correlated functional status among segregating V segments, but an unknown experimental factor could not be excluded. The presence/absence analyses assumed that sequencing depth was roughly uniform across donors, and that assumption may not be true. Three of the identified cytomegalovirus-associated TCR beta chains were confirmed in vitro to be specific for cytomegalovirus antigens.

Turning to this clone: The target of this receptor is not known. Base quality data are lacking; no much larger clone is found one base away.

Spanning cysteine to phenylalanine, the CDR3 consists of 13 amino acids. The kept DNA is CDR3 alone, 39 bases in frame from the first base. For CDR1 and CDR2, the germline V gene lists SGHTA and FQGNSA. Trimming takes 7 bases off V and 4 bases off J; junction bases not matched to a gene: 4. The cohort consisted of more than 650 healthy bone marrow donors. At the time of sampling, all cohort members were nominally healthy, though unrecorded immune exposures were likely present. The donor tested CMV seropositive and was one of the 289 seropositive cohort members. A peripheral blood sample was collected from each donor, and TCR beta sequencing was performed on peripheral blood mononuclear cells. The Qiagen DNeasy Blood Extraction Kit was used to extract genomic DNA from the blood cell samples. Libraries came from the immunoSEQ multiplex PCR assay. The multiplex PCR relied on a mix of 60 forward primers for TCR Vbeta segments and 13 reverse primers for TCR Jbeta segments. The CDR3 region of rearranged TCR beta genes was amplified from genomic DNA by a multiplex PCR assay. The amplified TCR beta libraries were sequenced on the Illumina HiSeq System as 87-base-pair reads. The study's processing was this. A later analysis tallied approximately 87 million unique TCR beta chains across the approximately 670 repertoires, and approximately 12 million of those chains were shared by two or more donors. A nearest-neighbor algorithm error-corrected the raw reads and collapsed the reads into unique sequences, merging closely related sequences to remove PCR and sequencing errors. CDR3 sequences were aligned to IMGT reference sequences to assign V, D and J gene segments. For a sequence to be retained, a match of at least six nucleotides to both a V gene segment and a J gene segment was required. Rearrangements were called productive when the CDR3 lacked stop codons and stayed in frame with V and J; all others were non-productive. CDR3 was defined according to IMGT convention as the region running from the second conserved V-encoded cysteine to the conserved J-encoded phenylalanine. The earlier analysis of about 640 of the donors excluded any sequence lacking an unambiguous match to a single V gene segment. In an earlier analysis of roughly 600 of the donors, a V segment was called functional when productive rearrangements were above 56.7%, and segregating when the standard deviation between donors exceeded 5%. A statistical classification framework was built to diagnose cytomegalovirus status from the catalog of TCR beta chain sequences. V and J gene assignment, in a later analysis, came from comparing TCR nucleotide sequences with IMGT/GENE-DB human TR gene sequences. The TCRdist pipeline was used in a later analysis to assign CDR3 sequences and most-parsimonious VDJ recombination scenarios. In a later analysis, each TCR beta chain was defined by its CDR3 amino acid sequence together with its V-gene family, and reads lacking a unique V-gene family were excluded. A later analysis removed over 500 highly shared, low-generation-probability nucleotide sequences to deal with suspected cross-contamination and a sequencing artifact. A later analysis calculated a clonal expansion index for each public chain from normalized within-repertoire ranks of inferred template counts. A later analysis computed generation probabilities with a VDJ recombination model fitted to out-of-frame rearrangements, and checked the results against IGoR. In a later analysis, hypergeometric tests were used to score TCR-TCR, TCR-HLA and TCR-CMV co-occurrence, with a repertoire-size bias correction applied to TCR pairs. In a later analysis, false discovery rates were estimated by permuting HLA or CMV assignments 20 times. In a later analysis, co-occurring TCRs were grouped using DBSCAN, with TCRdist sequence similarity added in when clustering inside HLA-allele-positive subsets. Repertoires with fewer than 30,000 or more than 120,000 public chains, plus five repertoires with anomalous nucleotide sharing, were excluded from co-occurrence clustering. This is the immuneACCESS table as TCRdb keeps it, with only in-frame sequences that have V and J called. A part of the clones is gone; compared with another copy, unresolved V genes explain less than half, and the rest is unexplained. V and J calls and clone size are copied from that table; D and trimming were computed from the DNA. The sample table contains about 150,000 clones; only one count was recorded for almost 75% of them. Jointly, the top ten make up roughly 5.4% of the sample.

This sequence uses TRBV7-2 and TRBJ2-3; TRBD1 agrees with 8 junctional bases. The clonotype comes from a woman under 30 in good health and CMV-seropositive. Material for sequencing was PBMCs. The CDR3 protein: CASNRQGPDTQYF. Here is the DNA: TGTGCCAGCAACCGACAGGGGCCAGATACGCAGTATTTT.